This T cell receptor (beta chain) was retrieved from a study of T cell responses to AZD1222 COVID-19 vaccine. Turning to the study itself: Pooling covered second doses at about 4 or about 12 weeks.

Sequenced by immunoSEQ multiplex PCR; TCRdb stores in-frame clones only, minus some. The sample shows 120,000 or so clones, around 92% of them seen only once. In regard to this clone: Its target is unknown.

Germline V lookup: CDR1 SGHVS, CDR2 FQNEAQ. The germline V and J ends were trimmed by 3 bases and 3 bases, with 6 bases remaining between them. This CDR3 has 12 residues. Study-wide findings and caveats: Increases in Spike-specific TCR breadth and depth were seen after two AZD1222 doses. Repertoire sampling occurred only after the peak T cell response. Only 5 or 6 AZD1222 recipients were seropositive at baseline.

The rearrangement links TRBV7-8 to TRBJ2-7; no firm D call. The input for sequencing was peripheral blood, taken on day 0 of AZD1222 vaccination. The clonotype was recovered from an adult in good health. CDR3 sequence reads: CASSLVGYEQYF. The CDR3 nucleotides are TGTGCCAGCAGCTTGGTGGGCTACGAGCAGTACTTC.